This T cell receptor beta chain originates from a study of T cell responses to AZD1222 COVID-19 vaccine. The CDR3 contains 12 residues. CDR1 MDHEN and CDR2 SYDVKM come from the germline V gene. V was trimmed by 4 bases and J by 7 bases, leaving 8 bases between them. The data were produced by immunoSEQ multiplex PCR, yet TCRdb's version contains in-frame clones alone and is incomplete. The sample consists of 160,000 or so clones, approximately 87% of them appearing once. This clonotype was obtained from an adult who received the AZD1222 COVID-19 vaccine. V usage is TRBV28 and J usage is TRBJ1-5; the D gene is possibly TRBD1 (5 bases). The sample consisted of peripheral blood, taken 28 days after the second AZD1222 dose. The CDR3 nucleotides read TGTGCCAGCAGTTGGGGGGGACAGCCCCAGCATTTT. This codes for CASSWGGQPQHF.